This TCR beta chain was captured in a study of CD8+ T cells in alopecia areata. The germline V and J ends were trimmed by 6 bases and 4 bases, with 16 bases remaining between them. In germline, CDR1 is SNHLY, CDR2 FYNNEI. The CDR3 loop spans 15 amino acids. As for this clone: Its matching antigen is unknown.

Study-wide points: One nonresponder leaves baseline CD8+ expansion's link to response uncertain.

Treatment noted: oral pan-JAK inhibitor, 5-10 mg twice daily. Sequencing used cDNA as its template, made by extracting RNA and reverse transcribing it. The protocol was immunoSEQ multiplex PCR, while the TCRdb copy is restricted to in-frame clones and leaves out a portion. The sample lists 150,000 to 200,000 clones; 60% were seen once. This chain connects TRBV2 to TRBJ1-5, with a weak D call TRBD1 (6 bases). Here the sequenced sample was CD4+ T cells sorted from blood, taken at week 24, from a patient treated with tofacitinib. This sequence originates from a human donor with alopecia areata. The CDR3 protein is CASSPTGRRNQPQHF. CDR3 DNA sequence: TGTGCCAGCAGCCCGACAGGAAGGAGGAATCAGCCCCAGCATTTT.